This entry describes one T cell receptor beta chain. Germline and junction disagree at one end, which may indicate a read error. The data belong to a study of control samples from healthy donors and cancer patients. TCRdb keeps only in-frame clones here, not all; method: immunoSEQ multiplex PCR. Of 90,000 to 150,000 clones in the sample, approximately 89% were seen once. This CDR3 has 12 residues. This receptor was taken from a man aged 40-50 years in good health. This chain connects TRBV12-3 or TRBV12-4 to TRBJ1-5; TRBD1 aligns across 7 bases. Material for sequencing was blood. In nucleotides, the CDR3 is TGTGCCAGCGGCCAGGGGGGGAACGAGGTTTTTTTT. Protein sequence: CASGQGGNEVFF.